A selection of T cell receptor beta chains follows, all from one sample in a study of blood T cell repertoires in COVID-19. TCRdb's copy holds only in-frame clones and misses some; the assay was immunoSEQ multiplex PCR. The profile shows tens of thousands of clones, around 89% of them singletons. The specimen was PBMCs or T cells enriched from blood (not recorded which). Receptors originate from a woman aged 50 to 60 with acute COVID-19. The CDR3 runs from the conserved cysteine through the conserved F or W. A D gene is named only where the DNA matches it firmly. Rows may omit the clone size; those that give it use once, few, many or a size class.

size	V	D	J	CDR3	DNA
-	TRBV6-5	-	TRBJ1-2	CASSYGARENYGYTF	TGTGCCAGCAGTTACGGCGCCAGGGAAAACTATGGCTACACCTTC
once	TRBV3-1/TRBV3-2	TRBD2	TRBJ2-7	CASSWRGGSGLNHEQYF	TGTGCCAGCAGCTGGCGGGGGGGTAGCGGGCTGAACCACGAGCAGTACTTC
-	TRBV9	-	TRBJ2-1	CASSVDTNNEQFF	TGTGCCAGCAGCGTAGATACTAACAATGAGCAGTTCTTC
-	TRBV5-5	-	TRBJ1-2	CASSFGGAGGYTF	TGTGCCAGCAGCTTTGGAGGGGCAGGCGGCTACACCTTC
-	TRBV30	-	TRBJ1-2	CAWSGQANYGYTF	TGTGCCTGGAGTGGACAGGCGAACTATGGCTACACCTTC
-	TRBV7-8	TRBD2	TRBJ2-3	CASSLVGLAGADTQYF	TGTGCCAGCAGCTTAGTAGGGCTAGCGGGAGCAGATACGCAGTATTTT
-	TRBV24-1	TRBD2	TRBJ2-1	CATSDSSGTIYNEQFF	TGTGCCACCAGTGATTCTAGCGGGACCATCTACAATGAGCAGTTCTTC
-	TRBV19	-	TRBJ1-2	CASSISDSYGYTF	TGTGCCAGTAGTATCTCAGACAGCTATGGCTACACCTTC
-	TRBV13	-	TRBJ1-2	CASVARQRNLYGYTF	TGTGCCAGCGTTGCTAGGCAGCGGAACTTGTATGGCTACACCTTC
-	TRBV5-1	TRBD2	TRBJ2-2	CASSLAASGNTGELFF	TGCGCCAGCAGCTTGGCGGCTAGCGGGAACACCGGGGAGCTGTTTTTT
-	TRBV5-4	-	TRBJ1-2	CASSLEQGGTGYTF	TGTGCCAGCAGCTTGGAACAGGGCGGTACTGGCTACACCTTC
-	TRBV19	TRBD2	TRBJ2-1	CASSMILAGYNEQFF	TGTGCCAGTAGTATGATCCTAGCGGGATACAATGAGCAGTTCTTC
-	TRBV18	-	TRBJ1-2	CASSPTGGLGYGYTF	TGTGCCAGCTCACCCACGGGAGGGTTGGGCTATGGCTACACCTTC
-	TRBV7-9	TRBD1	TRBJ2-7	CASRTGIFPYEQYF	TGTGCCAGCAGGACAGGGATATTCCCCTACGAGCAGTACTTC
-	TRBV12-3/TRBV12-4	TRBD1	TRBJ2-5	CASIVQGAGTQYF	TGTGCCAGCATCGTACAGGGGGCCGGGACCCAGTACTTC
-	TRBV5-1	TRBD2	TRBJ2-7	CASSLDIAGGFYEQYF	TGCGCCAGCAGCTTGGATATAGCGGGAGGATTTTACGAGCAGTACTTC
-	TRBV4-1	TRBD1	TRBJ1-2	CASSQDLLGTADYGYTF	TGCGCCAGCAGCCAAGATCTCCTAGGGACAGCCGACTATGGCTACACCTTC
-	TRBV11-3	-	TRBJ2-1	CASVSGPNNEQFF	TGTGCCAGCGTTAGCGGCCCAAACAATGAGCAGTTCTTC
-	TRBV28	TRBD1	TRBJ1-2	CASSPSDRANYGYTF	TGTGCCAGCAGTCCCTCCGACAGGGCTAACTATGGCTACACCTTC
-	TRBV7-2	TRBD2	TRBJ2-7	CASSLAVREGEQYF	TGTGCCAGCAGCTTAGCTGTCAGGGAGGGCGAGCAGTACTTC
-	TRBV7-9	-	TRBJ2-5	CASSEAVKETQYF	TGTGCCAGCAGCGAGGCAGTTAAGGAGACCCAGTACTTC
-	TRBV6-6	-	TRBJ2-7	CASSQSYRERGRFEQYF	TGTGCCAGCAGTCAAAGTTATCGGGAGAGGGGACGATTCGAGCAGTACTTC
once	TRBV3-1/TRBV3-2	-	TRBJ1-3	CASTLQGHPGNTIYF	TGTGCCAGCACCCTACAGGGACATCCTGGAAACACCATATATTTT
-	TRBV18	-	TRBJ1-4	CASSHRATNEKLFF	TGTGCCAGCTCACACAGAGCAACTAATGAAAAACTGTTTTTT
few	TRBV7-9	-	TRBJ2-3	CASSTRLPTDTQYF	TGTGCCAGCAGCACCCGACTACCCACAGATACGCAGTATTTT
-	TRBV12-3/TRBV12-4	-	TRBJ1-1	CASSSGGDAFF	TGTGCCAGCTCTTCCGGTGGTGATGCTTTCTTT
-	TRBV15	-	TRBJ1-2	CATSRQSYYGYTF	TGTGCCACCAGCAGACAGTCTTACTATGGCTACACCTTC